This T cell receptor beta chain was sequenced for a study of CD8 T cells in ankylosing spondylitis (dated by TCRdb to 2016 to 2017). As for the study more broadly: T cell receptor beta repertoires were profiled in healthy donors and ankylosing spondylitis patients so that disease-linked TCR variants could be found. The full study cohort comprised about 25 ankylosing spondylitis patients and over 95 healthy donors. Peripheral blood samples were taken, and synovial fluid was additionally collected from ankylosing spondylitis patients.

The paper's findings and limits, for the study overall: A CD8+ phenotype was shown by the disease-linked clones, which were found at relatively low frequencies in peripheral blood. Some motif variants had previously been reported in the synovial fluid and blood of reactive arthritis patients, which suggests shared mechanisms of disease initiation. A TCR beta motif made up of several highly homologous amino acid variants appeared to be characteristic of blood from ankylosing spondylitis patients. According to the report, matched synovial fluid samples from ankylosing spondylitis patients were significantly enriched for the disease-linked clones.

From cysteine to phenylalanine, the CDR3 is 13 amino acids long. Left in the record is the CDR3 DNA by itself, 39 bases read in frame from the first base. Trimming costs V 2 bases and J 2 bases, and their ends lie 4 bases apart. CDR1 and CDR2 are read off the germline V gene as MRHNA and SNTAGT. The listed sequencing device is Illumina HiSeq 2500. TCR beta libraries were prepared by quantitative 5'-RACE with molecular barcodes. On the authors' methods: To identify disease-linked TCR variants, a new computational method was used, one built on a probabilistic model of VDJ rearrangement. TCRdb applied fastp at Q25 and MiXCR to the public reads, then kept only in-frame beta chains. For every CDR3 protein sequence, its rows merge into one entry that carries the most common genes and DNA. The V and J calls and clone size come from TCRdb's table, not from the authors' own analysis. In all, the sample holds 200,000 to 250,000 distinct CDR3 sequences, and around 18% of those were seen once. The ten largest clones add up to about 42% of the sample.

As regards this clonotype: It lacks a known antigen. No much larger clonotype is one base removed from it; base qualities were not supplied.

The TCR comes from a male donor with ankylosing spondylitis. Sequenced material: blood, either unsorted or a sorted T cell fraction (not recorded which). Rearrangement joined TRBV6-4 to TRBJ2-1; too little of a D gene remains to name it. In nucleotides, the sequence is TGTGCCAGCAGTGACCCCCCCTACAATGAGCAGTTCTTC. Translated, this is CASSDPPYNEQFF.